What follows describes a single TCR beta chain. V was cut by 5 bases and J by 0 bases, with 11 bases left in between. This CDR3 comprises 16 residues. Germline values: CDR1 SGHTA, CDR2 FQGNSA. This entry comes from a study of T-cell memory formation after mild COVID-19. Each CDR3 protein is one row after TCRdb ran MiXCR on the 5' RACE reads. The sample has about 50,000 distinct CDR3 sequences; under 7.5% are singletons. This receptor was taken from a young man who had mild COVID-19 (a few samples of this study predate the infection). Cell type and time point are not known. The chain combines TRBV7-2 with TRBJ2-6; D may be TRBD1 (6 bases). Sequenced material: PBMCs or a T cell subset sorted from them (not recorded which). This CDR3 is CASSNQGSSGANVLTF. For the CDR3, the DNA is TGTGCCAGCAGCAATCAGGGGAGCTCTGGGGCCAACGTCCTGACTTTC.